The 9 T cell receptor beta chains presented below share a single source sample, sequenced in a study of cytomegalovirus exposure and HLA in healthy donors. Primers included in the PCR were 60 Vbeta and 13 Jbeta primers. Generated by immunoSEQ multiplex PCR, the TCRdb table keeps only in-frame clones and is missing some. The top ten clones hold nearly 9.5% of a sample with some 120,000 clones, approximately 72% of them seen once. Sample: PBMCs. Every receptor here comes from a woman aged 45-60 years in good health and CMV-seropositive.

Only one count was recorded for this clone. V and J are TRBV6-5 and TRBJ2-2; possibly TRBD1 for D (5 bases). From germline, CDR1 is MNHEY and CDR2 SVGAGI. This CDR3 is 13 amino acids long. Trimming cost V 6 bases and J 5 bases, with 10 bases left between them. This CDR3 is CASRRAGTGELFF. Written as DNA, the CDR3 is TGTGCCAGCAGACGGGCAGGGACCGGGGAGCTGTTTTTT.

The rearrangement uses TRBV4-2 and TRBJ2-3; the match to TRBD2 covers 11 bases. The ends lost 1 base at V and 2 bases at J; junction bases unmatched: 11. This CDR3 has 19 amino acids. Germline CDR1 and CDR2: LGHNA and YNFKEQ. The CDR3 here is CASSQVQGLAEGDTDTQYF. The CDR3 nucleotides are TGTGCCAGCAGCCAAGTTCAGGGACTAGCGGAGGGAGACACAGATACGCAGTATTTT.

This clone has more than one count but fewer than ten. The genes are TRBV5-6 and TRBJ2-7; D is possibly TRBD2 (6 bases). Between the trimmed V and J ends, which lost 1 base and 2 bases, there was a span of 10 bases. CDR1 and CDR2 (germline): SGHDT, YYEEEE. CDR3 length: 14 amino acids. The DNA for the CDR3 is TGTGCCAGCAGCTTGCAGGACTATACCTACGAGCAGTACTTC. This sequence encodes CASSLQDYTYEQYF.

This clone was detected once. This sequence joins TRBV13 and TRBJ1-2; TRBD1 aligns across 10 bases. Germline V gene lookup returns CDR1 PRHDT and CDR2 FYEKMQ (reference sequence). CDR3 length: 16 residues. Trimming cost V 5 bases and J 7 bases; bases outside gene matches: 13. The CDR3 reads CASSNPMTGGAGGYTF. DNA of the CDR3: TGTGCCAGCAGCAACCCAATGACAGGGGGCGCAGGTGGCTACACCTTC.

J is TRBJ2-5 and V is TRBV5-4, with TRBD2 matching 9 bases. This CDR3 spans 15 amino acids. Losses at the gene ends were 5 bases for V and 5 bases for J; bases not matched to a gene: 10. Germline V gene sequence: CDR1 SGHNT, CDR2 YYREEE (reference sequence). The CDR3 here is CASSSRTSVEETQYF. CDR3 DNA: TGTGCCAGCAGTTCCAGGACTAGCGTGGAGGAGACCCAGTACTTC.

The chain has TRBV7-2 and TRBJ2-3, with D tentatively TRBD2 (6 bases). Trimming pared 4 bases from V and 2 bases from J, leaving 25 bases between. Germline lookup yields CDR1 SGHTA and CDR2 FQGNSA. CDR3 length: 19 amino acids. The CDR3 reads CASSSPGGRGSVNTDTQYF. The DNA for the CDR3 is TGTGCCAGCAGCTCCCCAGGCGGCCGGGGGTCGGTCAACACAGATACGCAGTATTTT. Together with reference TRBV7-2 and TRBJ2-3, the CDR3 gives the full variable domain: GAGVSQSPSNKVTEKGKDVELRCDPISGHTALYWYRQSLGQGLEFLIYFQGNSAPDKSGLPSDRFSAERTGGSVSTLTIQRTQQEDSAVYLCASSSPGGRGSVNTDTQYFGPGTRLTVL.

This chain uses TRBV15 with TRBJ2-7, with D perhaps matching TRBD2 (5 bases). The germline V gene has CDR1 LNHNV and CDR2 YYDKDF (reference sequence). Between the trimmed V and J ends, which lost 8 bases and 5 bases, there was a span of 13 bases. This CDR3 is 12 amino acids long. The CDR3 protein is CATATRAHEQYF. CDR3 in DNA: TGTGCCACCGCCACTAGGGCCCACGAGCAGTACTTC.

This chain links TRBV6-9 with TRBJ1-5; D is unresolved. Per germline, CDR1 MNHGY and CDR2 SVAAGI. This CDR3 is built from 13 residues. V gave up 8 bases and J gave up 1 base, with 9 bases separating them. The CDR3 sequence is CASRGSSNQPQHF. The CDR3 DNA sequence: TGTGCCAGCCGGGGTAGCAGCAATCAGCCCCAGCATTTT.

The V call is TRBV30, the J call TRBJ1-4; no clear D gene. The CDR3 extends over 14 amino acids. V gave up 3 bases and J gave up 3 bases, with 11 bases separating them. Germline values: CDR1 GTSNPN, CDR2 SVGIG (reference sequence). CDR3 protein: CAWSATGANEKLFF. The DNA of the CDR3 is TGTGCCTGGAGCGCTACCGGGGCTAATGAAAAACTGTTTTTT.